This TCR beta chain comes out of a study of cytomegalovirus exposure and HLA in healthy donors (TCRdb year 2017). About the study as a whole: According to an earlier analysis of a few hundred of the donors, about 179 million T cells yielded 100 million or so unique TCR beta sequences and approximately 300 Gb of sequence data. An early release that covered roughly 600 HLA-typed donors contained approximately 320 gigabases of sequencing data and 70 million to 100 million unique TCR sequences. The genetic ancestry cluster associated with self-reported Caucasian donors included roughly four fifths of the approximately 400 genotyped donors. The study aimed to test whether signatures of past pathogen exposure could be identified by cataloging public T cell receptors. The T cell repertoires of several hundred subjects were profiled by immunosequencing and related to cytomegalovirus serostatus. A separate validation cohort of approximately 130 different subjects was used in addition to the roughly 640-subject first cohort. To predict cytomegalovirus infection status, the study brought together high-throughput TCR immunosequencing, statistical association of individual TCRs with disease status, and machine learning. In a later analysis, previously published TCR beta repertoires from 550 to 700 donors were re-analyzed and high-resolution HLA genotyping was added so that TCR occurrence patterns could be studied. The later analysis used no new phenotypic data to find candidate immune exposures, relying instead on TCR beta sequences and their occurrence across donors. To decide whether each TCR beta V gene segment behaved as functional or pseudogenic, an earlier analysis of 587 of the donors relied on high-throughput TCR beta sequencing. Alongside the repertoire data, information on donor age, sex, ethnicity and CMV serostatus was compiled. A later genetic analysis used genome-wide SNP genotypes for about three fifths of the 666 donors, treating that subset as a discovery cohort. All discovery cohort repertoires had been generated on a single sequencing platform. Class I and class II HLA loci were covered by the typing at four-digit resolution. Typing coverage differed by locus: A, B, C, DRB1 and DQB1 were typed in roughly 629-640 donors, DQA1 in 500 to 550, DPA1 in around 600, and DPB1 in 400 to 490. A handful of DR-DQ haplotypes were handled as single units for association and clustering because linkage in the cohort was strong. Among several hundred genotyped donors of the cohort, an average of about 220,000 unique TCR beta nucleotide sequences was sequenced per donor, of which about 18% were non-productive.

To prepare the library, the immunoSEQ multiplex PCR assay was applied. The multiplex PCR relied on a mix of 60 forward primers for TCR Vbeta segments and 13 reverse primers for TCR Jbeta segments. Amplification of the CDR3 region of rearranged TCR beta genes was performed with a multiplex PCR assay on genomic DNA. On the Illumina HiSeq System, the amplified TCR beta libraries were sequenced as 87-base-pair reads. The original pipeline was this. A later analysis counted approximately 74 million unique TCR beta chains across the 650 to 700 repertoires, and around 9.9 million of these chains were shared by at least two donors. To remove PCR and sequencing errors, raw reads were error-corrected and collapsed into unique sequences using a nearest-neighbor algorithm that merged closely related sequences. To assign V, D and J gene segments, CDR3 sequences were aligned to IMGT reference sequences. Each retained sequence needed at least a six-nucleotide match to both a V gene segment and a J gene segment. Rearrangements were called productive when the CDR3 lacked stop codons and stayed in frame with V and J; all others were non-productive. Following IMGT convention, CDR3 was defined as the stretch from the second conserved V-encoded cysteine up to the conserved J-encoded phenylalanine. In an earlier analysis of around 570 of the donors, sequences lacking an unambiguous match to a single V gene segment were excluded. In an earlier analysis of 450 to 750 of the donors, a V segment was called functional when productive rearrangements were above 56.7%, and segregating when the standard deviation between donors exceeded 5%. To diagnose cytomegalovirus status from the catalog of TCR beta chain sequences, a statistical classification framework was built. V and J gene assignment, in a later analysis, came from comparing TCR nucleotide sequences with IMGT/GENE-DB human TR gene sequences. A later analysis assigned CDR3 sequences and most-parsimonious VDJ recombination scenarios with the TCRdist pipeline. In a later analysis, each TCR beta chain was defined by its CDR3 amino acid sequence together with its V-gene family, and reads without a unique V-gene family were excluded. To address suspected cross-contamination and a sequencing artifact, a later analysis removed a few hundred highly shared, low-generation-probability nucleotide sequences. A later analysis calculated a clonal expansion index for each public chain from normalized within-repertoire ranks of inferred template counts. In a later analysis, generation probabilities were computed with a VDJ recombination model fitted to out-of-frame rearrangements, and the resulting probabilities were checked against IGoR. Hypergeometric tests were used in a later analysis to score TCR-TCR, TCR-HLA and TCR-CMV co-occurrence, with a repertoire-size bias correction applied to the TCR pairs. A later analysis estimated false discovery rates by permuting HLA or CMV assignments 20 times. In a later analysis, co-occurring TCRs were grouped using DBSCAN, with TCRdist sequence similarity added in when clustering inside HLA-allele-positive subsets. Repertoires with fewer than 30,000 or more than 120,000 public chains, plus five repertoires with anomalous nucleotide sharing, were excluded from co-occurrence clustering. TCRdb's version of the immuneACCESS table is confined to in-frame rearrangements and falls short of the full clone set. An unresolved V gene accounts for under half of the shortfall where checked; the remainder is of unknown origin. V and J calls and clone size follow that table, whereas D and trimming were derived from the DNA. Present in this sample are approximately 74,000 clones, approximately 57% of which were seen just once. The top ten clonotypes cover 5% to 6% of the sample.

CDR1 and CDR2 are drawn from the germline V gene: KGHSH, LQKENI. The CDR3 has 12 amino acids, counting the end cysteine and phenylalanine. CDR3 DNA is the only sequence kept; it has 36 bases, read in frame from the first base. V is clipped by 3 bases and J by 1 base, and the sequence between their germline boundaries is 3 bases long. With respect to this clone: The antigen this receptor binds is unknown. No qualities accompany the bases; no much larger clone lies one base away.

In total, over 600 healthy bone marrow donors made up the cohort. At the time of sampling, all cohort members were nominally healthy, though unrecorded immune exposures were likely present. The donor was CMV seropositive and belonged to the group of a few hundred seropositive cohort members. Each donor provided a peripheral blood sample, and peripheral blood mononuclear cells were used for TCR beta sequencing. The Qiagen DNeasy Blood Extraction Kit was used to extract genomic DNA from the blood cell samples. Overall results and qualifications from the work: In a later analysis, most CMV-associated TCR beta chains were found to appear HLA-restricted, with HLA associations seemingly driven largely by CMV exposure. Roughly uniform sequencing depth across donors was assumed in presence/absence analyses, although this assumption may not hold. Broadly in line with IMGT annotations, most TCR beta V segments showed up in productive rearrangements about 87% or about 30% of the time in an earlier analysis of around 550 of the donors. Over 15 rarely observed V segments, including chromosome 9 orphons, were excluded from the earlier analysis of about 600 of the donors because counts were too low. HLA typing was unavailable for some donors at each locus, so association tests used only the typed subset. The 87-base-pair reads could not distinguish some IMGT-functional V segments, including TRBV6-2 and TRBV6-3, so those segments were excluded. Assigning TCR associations to individual alleles was difficult when HLA alleles, especially DR and DQ, strongly co-occurred. A later analysis found that TCR association rates varied across HLA loci, with DRB1 alleles showing the most associated TCRs and HLA-C alleles the fewest. Correlated functional status among segregating V segments might reflect linkage disequilibrium, but an unknown experimental factor could not be ruled out. Compared with equally common non-associated chains, HLA-associated TCR beta chains in a later analysis were more clonally expanded and had lower generation probabilities. In a later genetic analysis, fewer N-insertions in productive TCRs were reported among donors in an Asian-associated ancestry cluster than the roughly 700-donor mean. A cluster of highly shared sequence variants was judged likely to represent a technical artifact of the sequencing pipeline. A later genetic analysis associated a missense DCLRE1C variant with V-gene and J-gene trimming of TCR beta chains, and an independent cohort replicated the association. The study listed 150 to 200 TCR beta chains as associated with cytomegalovirus. In vitro tests confirmed that a few of the cytomegalovirus-associated TCR beta chains recognize cytomegalovirus antigens. The cohort was sequenced for TCR beta chains only, and without alpha or paired-chain data the features that could be detected were limited. A further reported finding was that TCR beta sequences accurately predicted the HLA-A and HLA-B alleles for most subjects in the first cohort. According to the authors, the approach could potentially be generalized to other disease states and immunological phenotypes. At a false discovery rate of 0.05, a later analysis linked about 17,000 TCR beta sequences to specific HLA alleles. Several of the top co-occurrence clusters appeared to be linked to parvovirus B19, influenza, CMV and Epstein-Barr virus, according to a later analysis. The classifier was reported to diagnose cytomegalovirus status with high specificity and sensitivity in both the original cohort and the validation cohort. Immune exposure information for the cohort was limited to CMV serostatus. Across donors, most TCR sequences were observed very rarely, whereas some public TCRs were present in many individuals.

Sequenced: PBMCs. The rearrangement combines TRBV18 with TRBJ1-1; too little of a D gene remains to name it. This receptor was taken from a man aged 30-40 years in good health and CMV-seropositive. The encoded CDR3 is CASSPRNTEAFF. In nucleotides, the sequence is TGTGCCAGCTCACCCAGGAACACTGAAGCTTTCTTT.